This entry concerns a single TCR beta chain. No antigen is known for it. The germline V and J ends were trimmed by 6 bases and 4 bases, with 11 bases remaining between them. The CDR3 spans 13 residues. The germline V gene has CDR1 KGHSH and CDR2 LQKENI. Primers included in the PCR were 60 Vbeta and 13 Jbeta primers. Only in-frame clones appear in the TCRdb table, and some are missing; sequencing was by immunoSEQ multiplex PCR. The sample has some 150,000 clones. This sample is part of a study of cytomegalovirus exposure and HLA in healthy donors. Overall study results and limits: According to the study, 150 to 200 TCR beta chains were cytomegalovirus-associated.

Sequencing was carried out using PBMCs. This chain joins TRBV18 and TRBJ2-3; D is unclear. This clonotype was sampled from a woman between 18 and 29 years old in good health and CMV-seronegative. CDR3 nucleotides: TGTGCCAGCTCTCGGTCCGAGGCAGATACGCAGTATTTT. Translation gives CASSRSEADTQYF.